The 23 T cell receptor beta chains given below trace back to one sample, sequenced in a study of blood T cell repertoires in COVID-19 (dated by TCRdb to the early 2020s). To prepare the library, the immunoSEQ multiplex PCR assay was applied. Held by TCRdb, this immuneACCESS table contains in-frame sequences only and omits some clones. Under half of the omission traces to an unresolved V gene where checked; the cause of the rest is unknown. In all, the sample holds approximately 70,000 clones, and approximately 90% of those were seen once. The ten largest clones take up about 4.2% of the sample. Sequencing input: peripheral blood. The receptors here all came from a man in his 70s with active COVID-19.

This chain links TRBV6-6 with TRBJ2-7; possibly TRBD2 for D (6 bases). The V and J ends lost 6 bases and 5 bases respectively, with 14 bases between them. Germline V CDR1 and CDR2: MNHNY, SVGAGI (reference sequence). The CDR3 has 13 amino acids. CDR3 DNA sequence: TGTGCCAGCAGGCCCGCCGGCGGGGACGAGCAGTACTTC. Its protein product is CASRPAGGDEQYF.

This clone was counted a few times. The chain is built from TRBV6-1 and TRBJ2-7; TRBD2 might be the D (6 bases). Per the germline V gene, CDR1 is MNHNS and CDR2 is SASEGT. This CDR3 comprises 17 residues. Trimming cost V 1 base and J 0 bases, with 16 bases left between them. The CDR3 protein is CASSEGPRGPSSYEQYF. In DNA, the CDR3 is TGTGCCAGCAGTGAAGGGCCGCGGGGCCCCAGCTCCTACGAGCAGTACTTC.

The count of this clone is one. This chain uses TRBV5-1 with TRBJ1-1, with unresolved D. V was clipped by 0 bases and J by 1 base, with 4 bases between them. The CDR3 has 13 amino acids. The germline V gene has CDR1 SGHRS and CDR2 YFSETQ. The CDR3 loop is CASSLGRNTEAFF. For the CDR3, the DNA is TGCGCCAGCAGCTTGGGCAGGAACACTGAAGCTTTCTTT. The whole variable domain, remainder taken from reference TRBV5-1 and TRBJ1-1, is KAGVTQTPRYLIKTRGQQVTLSCSPISGHRSVSWYQQTPGQGLQFLFEYFSETQRNKGNFPGRFSGRQFSNSRSEMNVSTLELGDSALYLCASSLGRNTEAFFGQGTRLTVV.

As to this clone: This sample also contains other DNA sequences that code for the same CDR3. The rearrangement links TRBV28 to TRBJ2-5; D is perhaps TRBD2 (6 bases). The V gene's germline CDR1 is MDHEN and CDR2 SYDVKM. The CDR3 covers 15 residues. With 5 bases removed from V and 1 base from J, the gap between germline ends came to 14 bases. The CDR3 bases are TGTGCCAGCAGTCCCCCCCGTAGCGGCCAAGAGACCCAGTACTTC. Amino acids: CASSPPRSGQETQYF.

With respect to this clone: The sample holds other DNA sequences that translate to the same CDR3. The chain joins TRBV19 to TRBJ2-7, with 7 bases fitting TRBD2. This CDR3 has 14 residues. The germline V gene has CDR1 LNHDA and CDR2 SQIVND (reference sequence). V was pared by 4 bases and J by 1 base, with 4 bases of the junction left unmatched. The CDR3 DNA reads TGTGCCAGTAGTAGCAGCGGGGCGTCCTACGAGCAGTACTTC. Protein: CASSSSGASYEQYF.

The V and J genes are TRBV7-9 and TRBJ2-7; D not resolved. Trimming left V 1 base short and J 6 bases short, with 10 bases between. There are 13 residues in the CDR3. The germline gives CDR1 SEHNR, CDR2 FQNEAQ (reference sequence). CDR3 in amino acids: CASSLVGPPEQYF. Here the CDR3 DNA reads TGTGCCAGCAGCTTAGTTGGGCCCCCCGAGCAGTACTTC.

The V gene is TRBV27, the J gene TRBJ2-3, with 11 bases aligning to TRBD2. The CDR3 is made up of 18 amino acids. V shed 6 bases, J shed 0 bases, and the junction held 11 bases outside the gene matches. Per the germline V gene, CDR1 is MNHEY and CDR2 is SMNVEV (reference sequence). The CDR3 reads CASSPRVGTSGSTDTQYF. The CDR3 DNA reads TGTGCCAGCAGCCCCCGTGTGGGGACTAGCGGTAGCACAGATACGCAGTATTTT.

The chain recombines TRBV4-3 with TRBJ2-5; 7 nucleotides line up with TRBD1. V shed 1 base and J 11 bases; nucleotides not matched to a gene: 7. In germline, CDR1 is LGHNA, CDR2 YSLEER. This CDR3 is 13 amino acids long. The CDR3 protein is CASSQGTGVGQYF. In nucleotides, the CDR3 is TGCGCCAGCAGCCAAGGGACAGGAGTTGGGCAGTACTTC.

This chain connects TRBV4-2 to TRBJ2-1; 7 nucleotides match TRBD2. Germline-derived CDR1 and CDR2 are LGHNA and YNFKEQ. The CDR3 contains 13 residues. V lost 11 bases to trimming and J lost 6 bases; unmatched junction nucleotides: 10. The CDR3 coding sequence is TGTGCCGCCCAGGGAGGGGCGGCCAATGAGCAGTTCTTC. Its protein product is CAAQGGAANEQFF.

DNA for the CDR3: TGTGCCAGCAGCTTACGGCGGGAGAGCACAGATACGCAGTATTTT. Its protein product is CASSLRRESTDTQYF. The V and J genes are TRBV7-3 and TRBJ2-3, with TRBD2 matching 7 bases. The CDR3 is made up of 15 amino acids. V shed 2 bases, J shed 0 bases, and the junction held 2 bases outside the gene matches. Per germline, CDR1 SGHTA and CDR2 FQGTGA. Complete variable domain (other parts from reference TRBV7-3 and TRBJ2-3): GAGVSQTPSNKVTEKGKYVELRCDPISGHTALYWYRQSLGQGPEFLIYFQGTGAADDSGLPNDRFFAVRPEGSVSTLKIQRTERGDSAVYLCASSLRRESTDTQYFGPGTRLTVL.

The gene calls are TRBV6-2 or TRBV6-3 and TRBJ2-7; TRBD2 agrees at 9 bases. The germline V gene has CDR1 MNHEY and CDR2 SVGEGT. J lost 5 bases, V lost 2 bases, and 4 bases had no gene match. CDR3 length: 14 amino acids. CDR3 in DNA: TGTGCCAGCAGTTACGTCGGACTAGCGAACGAGCAGTACTTC. The encoded protein is CASSYVGLANEQYF.

As to this clone: Compared with germline, one end of the junction differs, possibly owing to a read error. The chain joins TRBV7-7 to TRBJ2-3; possible D gene TRBD1, 6 bases. Looked up from germline, CDR1 is SSHAT and CDR2 is FNYEAQ (reference sequence). The CDR3 covers 14 residues. CDR3 in DNA: TGTGCTAGCAGCCAGGGGATTAGCACAGATACGCAGTATTTT. This gives the protein CASSQGISTDTQYF.

The chain links TRBV7-2 to TRBJ1-1, with D tentatively TRBD1 (5 bases). Trimming shortened V by 0 bases and J by 6 bases, and 8 bases separated the two germline ends. Germline assignment: CDR1 SGHTA and CDR2 FQGNSA. The length of the CDR3 is 13 residues. This chain's CDR3 is CASSLAAGPEAFF. In DNA form, the CDR3 reads TGTGCCAGCAGCTTAGCGGCGGGGCCTGAAGCTTTCTTT.

The CDR3 region is CASRSGQGGDTQYF. CDR3 sequence (DNA): TGTGCCAGCAGGTCGGGACAGGGGGGCGATACGCAGTATTTT. The chain carries TRBV5-4 and TRBJ2-3; 11 bases match TRBD1. Germline V gene sequence: CDR1 SGHNT, CDR2 YYREEE (reference sequence). The ends lost 5 bases at V and 6 bases at J; junction bases unmatched: 5. The CDR3 loop spans 14 amino acids.

This sequence joins TRBV2 and TRBJ2-4; a weak D match, TRBD2 (7 bases). This CDR3 has 13 amino acids. V was shortened by 7 bases and J by 6 bases, with 13 bases between the two germline ends. Per germline, CDR1 SNHLY and CDR2 FYNNEI. The CDR3: CASTLRGANIQYF. The CDR3 bases are TGTGCCAGCACCCTCCGGGGGGCAAACATTCAGTACTTC.

Only one count was recorded for this clone. This rearrangement joins TRBV7-9 to TRBJ2-3; a possible D gene is TRBD2 (6 bases). Germline V gene data show CDR1 as SEHNR and CDR2 as FQNEAQ (reference sequence). Trimming removed 10 bases from V and 4 bases from J, with 18 bases in between. CDR3 length: 14 amino acids. In DNA form, the CDR3 reads TGTGCCACCGGGCCTGGGGGGAGCGCAGATACGCAGTATTTT. Encoded protein: CATGPGGSADTQYF.

The chain carries TRBV7-2 and TRBJ2-5; TRBD2 matches at 8 bases. The J segment lost 2 bases and the V segment lost 5 bases, leaving 4 bases of the junction unmatched. The germline gives CDR1 SGHTA, CDR2 FQGNSA. This CDR3 is built from 14 residues. CDR3 in amino acids: CASSTLAVQETQYF. The CDR3 bases are TGTGCCAGCAGCACACTAGCGGTTCAAGAGACCCAGTACTTC.

The V and J genes are TRBV9 and TRBJ2-2, with D possibly being TRBD2 (8 bases). Germline V CDR1 and CDR2: SGDLS, YYNGEE. The CDR3 is 16 amino acids. With 0 bases removed from V and 6 bases from J, the gap between germline ends came to 15 bases. CDR3 in amino acids: CASSVGSGGGAGELFF. The CDR3, as DNA: TGTGCCAGCAGCGTAGGGTCGGGAGGGGGCGCCGGGGAGCTGTTTTTT.

This clone was seen just once. This chain uses TRBV19 with TRBJ2-1; D is possibly TRBD2 (7 bases). Germline CDR1 LNHDA, CDR2 SQIVND (reference sequence). V lost 3 bases to trimming and J lost 2 bases, with 23 bases between them. The CDR3 covers 19 residues. CDR3 sequence: CASSIDPGAGAAPYNEQFF. The CDR3 nucleotides are TGTGCCAGTAGTATTGACCCGGGGGCGGGGGCCGCCCCCTACAATGAGCAGTTCTTC.

This chain links TRBV5-4 with TRBJ2-2, with D possibly TRBD1 on 5 matching bases. V lost 4 bases to trimming and J lost 0 bases, with 13 bases between them. This CDR3 spans 16 amino acids. Germline CDR1 SGHNT, CDR2 YYREEE (reference sequence). CDR3 residues: CASSPPGKPNTGELFF. The CDR3 DNA is TGTGCCAGCAGCCCCCCAGGGAAACCGAACACCGGGGAGCTGTTTTTT.

V is TRBV2 and J is TRBJ1-3; D is possibly TRBD1 (5 bases). Germline CDR1 and CDR2: SNHLY and FYNNEI. The CDR3 runs 14 residues. The V end lost 6 bases, the J end lost 4 bases, and 13 bases lay between the germline ends. The CDR3: CASSPRTSGNTIYF. CDR3 bases: TGTGCCAGCAGCCCAAGGACAAGCGGAAACACCATATATTTT.

This clone turned up a few times. V gene TRBV30 combines with J gene TRBJ1-4; the D gene is possibly TRBD1 (6 bases). The V gene's germline CDR1 is GTSNPN and CDR2 SVGIG (reference sequence). V was pared by 0 bases and J by 9 bases, with 17 bases between. The CDR3 extends over 15 amino acids. CDR3 in DNA: TGTGCCTGGAGTGTACCTTCGGCGGGGGCACAAAAACTGTTTTTT. This translates into CAWSVPSAGAQKLFF.

V usage is TRBV9 and J usage is TRBJ2-7, with 8 bases matching TRBD2. Germline loops: CDR1 SGDLS, CDR2 YYNGEE. This CDR3 comprises 18 residues. J lost 1 base, V lost 3 bases, and 15 bases had no gene match. The CDR3 loop reads CASSADPQRGTPSYEQYF. The CDR3 DNA follows: TGTGCCAGCAGCGCCGACCCCCAGCGGGGGACACCATCCTACGAGCAGTACTTC.